This T cell receptor (beta chain) is drawn from a study of response to subunit inactivated influenza vaccine. CDR1 is MNHNS, CDR2 SASEGT, per germline. V was clipped by 5 bases and J by 1 base; unmatched bases: 3. The CDR3 totals 15 residues. MiXCR, run by TCRdb on the RT-PCR reads, gives a single entry per CDR3 protein. The table lists around 530,000 distinct CDR3 sequences, 15% to 20% of them singletons. This TCR came from a man in his fifties or sixties who received an inactivated influenza vaccine. The sequences come from CD4+ T cells sorted from PBMCs, collected around 25 months after vaccination. The chain employs TRBV6-1 and TRBJ2-5, with 11 bases lining up with TRBD1. The CDR3 here is CASSTGTGGQETQYF. CDR3 nucleotide sequence: TGTGCCAGCAGTACCGGGACAGGGGGCCAAGAGACCCAGTACTTC.